One sample yielded the 6 T cell receptor beta chains listed below, sequenced in a study of blood T cell repertoires in COVID-19. The repertoire was sequenced with immunoSEQ multiplex PCR; TCRdb's copy has only in-frame clones and lacks some. The sample holds under 100,000 clones; 80% to 90% are singletons and the top ten take roughly 15%. The sequenced sample was peripheral blood. All receptors come from a human donor in a cohort sampled during active COVID-19.

V and J are TRBV6-5 and TRBJ2-2, with D maybe TRBD2 (6 bases). CDR3 length: 13 residues. Germline values: CDR1 MNHEY, CDR2 SVGAGI. V lost 7 bases to trimming and J lost 6 bases, with 12 bases between them. The CDR3 DNA follows: TGTGCCAGCACCGCTCGGGAGTCCGGGGAGCTGTTTTTT. Protein: CASTARESGELFF.

The chain carries TRBV10-3 and TRBJ1-4; TRBD1 aligns across 7 bases. Germline V gives CDR1 ENHRY, CDR2 SYGVKD. The CDR3 contains 15 residues. V trimming: 6 bases; J trimming: 0 bases; junction bases outside the gene matches: 4. The chain's CDR3 is CAISTGQSTNEKLFF. CDR3 bases: TGTGCCATCAGCACGGGACAGTCAACTAATGAAAAACTGTTTTTT.

A single count supports this clone. The CDR3, as DNA: TGTGCCAGCAGCCAATTACACACCTACAATGAGCAGTTCTTC. It is translated as CASSQLHTYNEQFF. The chain carries TRBV14 and TRBJ2-1; no firm D call. CDR1 and CDR2 (germline): SGHDN, FVKESK. Deletions cut 2 bases from V and 2 bases from J, with 7 bases between. There are 14 residues in the CDR3.

The J gene is TRBJ1-2, the V gene TRBV6-5; perhaps TRBD1 as D (5 bases). The CDR3 is made up of 14 amino acids. V lost 8 bases and J 4 bases, leaving 17 bases between the germline ends. CDR1 is MNHEY, CDR2 SVGAGI, per germline. The CDR3 reads CASRSPGRVYGYTF. In DNA, the CDR3 is TGTGCCAGCCGATCCCCAGGCAGGGTCTATGGCTACACCTTC.

The J gene is TRBJ1-1, the V gene TRBV6-6; no firm D call. The CDR3 has 15 amino acids. Looked up from germline, CDR1 is MNHNY and CDR2 is SVGAGI (reference sequence). Trimming removed 2 bases from V and 1 base from J, with 11 bases in between. The CDR3 DNA reads as TGTGCCAGCAGTTACACCGGCAGGTCGAACACTGAAGCTTTCTTT. Its translation is CASSYTGRSNTEAFF.

The gene calls are TRBV19 and TRBJ2-3; a weak D match, TRBD2 (6 bases). There are 14 residues in the CDR3. V was trimmed by 9 bases and J by 2 bases, leaving 15 bases between them. The germline V gene encodes CDR1 LNHDA and CDR2 SQIVND (reference sequence). The CDR3 here is CASLDGGDTDTQYF. For the CDR3, the DNA is TGTGCCAGCCTGGATGGCGGGGACACAGATACGCAGTATTTT.